A single T cell receptor (beta chain) is shown here with its context. With V trimmed by 2 bases and J by 1 base, 2 bases remained unmatched. CDR3 size: 14 residues. Germline V gene lookup returns CDR1 SGHRS and CDR2 YFSETQ. The data stem from a study of blood T cell repertoires in COVID-19. Only in-frame clones appear in the TCRdb table, and some are missing; sequencing was by immunoSEQ multiplex PCR. The sample carries 200,000 to 250,000 clones, 84% recorded once. The receptor comes from a woman at least 80 years old with COVID-19, enrolled during active disease. The chain carries TRBV5-1 and TRBJ1-1; TRBD1 aligns across 7 bases. Sequencing was performed on peripheral blood. The CDR3 region is CASSFGTANTEAFF. The CDR3, as DNA: TGCGCCAGCAGCTTCGGGACAGCGAACACTGAAGCTTTCTTT.